One sample yielded the 10 T cell receptor beta chains listed below, sequenced in a study of regulatory T cells in long-lasting Graves disease. Libraries of TCR beta came from iRepertoire HTBI primers plus Arm-PCR of CDR3 regions. TCRdb re-called the multiplex PCR reads with MiXCR, one entry per CDR3 protein. The data show around 480,000 distinct CDR3 sequences, around 15% seen once. The sample's time point: newly diagnosed GD, antithyroid drugs for less than 3 months. Researchers made the TCR library from RNA that was extracted from PBMCs. The same sample was also used in a study of T cells in Graves' hyperthyroidism and ophthalmopathy.

The source material was peripheral blood mononuclear cells (PBMCs), sampled at new diagnosis, from a patient treated with antithyroid drugs. The receptors derive from a man aged 40-49 years with Graves disease.

This clonotype was recorded a few times. J is TRBJ2-1 and V is TRBV19, with D possibly matching TRBD1 (6 bases). From germline, CDR1 is LNHDA and CDR2 SQIVND (reference sequence). CDR3 length equals 15 residues. Trimming took 1 base from V and 8 from J, leaving 15 bases between them. Here the CDR3 DNA reads TGTGCCAGTAGTATAGGCACAGGGCATGGCGATGAGCAGTTCTTC. Its translation: CASSIGTGHGDEQFF.

This clonotype was counted at least ten times. J is TRBJ1-2 and V is TRBV27; D is ambiguous. Germline CDR1 reads MNHEY; CDR2 reads SMNVEV (reference sequence). The CDR3 extends over 14 amino acids. V was cut by 2 bases and J by 0 bases, with 7 bases left in between. CDR3 DNA sequence: TGTGCCAGCAGTTTAAGGAGCGCTAACTATGGCTACACCTTC. It translates to CASSLRSANYGYTF.

The chain is built from TRBV14 and TRBJ2-1; D is undetermined. This CDR3 has 13 residues. V lost 2 bases to trimming and J lost 12 bases, with 14 bases between them. Germline lookup yields CDR1 SGHDN and CDR2 FVKESK. The CDR3 DNA is TGTGCCAGCAGCCAATCTGAGTGGGGTGGGCAGTTCTTC. Translated, it gives CASSQSEWGGQFF.

The table lists this clonotype with many counts. The chain is built from TRBV6-2 or TRBV6-3 and TRBJ2-3, with D unclear. V lost 5 bases to trimming and J lost 1 base, with 10 bases between them. The CDR3 extends over 14 amino acids. Germline V gives CDR1 MNHEY, CDR2 SVGEGT. The CDR3 nucleotides are TGTGCCAGCAGTCCTTACCTCGGCACAGATACGCAGTATTTT. This gives the protein CASSPYLGTDTQYF.

This clonotype was counted many times. The rearrangement joins TRBV2 to TRBJ2-1; 8 bases agree with TRBD2. This CDR3 contains 14 residues. The germline gives CDR1 SNHLY, CDR2 FYNNEI. V dropped 6 bases and J dropped 7; count of bases not matched to a gene: 8. The chain's CDR3 is CASRRNSGANEQFF. CDR3 in DNA: TGTGCCAGCAGGCGGAATAGCGGGGCTAATGAGCAGTTCTTC.

This clonotype was recorded many times. This chain links TRBV28 with TRBJ2-5, with D perhaps TRBD2 (6 bases). V gave up 6 bases and J gave up 4 bases, with 12 bases separating them. The CDR3 runs 13 residues. Germline V gives CDR1 MDHEN, CDR2 SYDVKM. DNA for the CDR3: TGTGCCAGCAGGCCGGGGGTAGTAGAGACCCAGTACTTC. Translation gives CASRPGVVETQYF.

This clonotype showed up many times. This chain joins TRBV5-1 and TRBJ1-1; D remains unclear. V lost 4 bases to trimming and J lost 3 bases, with 13 bases between them. CDR3 size: 14 residues. From germline, CDR1 is SGHRS and CDR2 YFSETQ. The CDR3 nucleotides are TGCGCCAGCAGCGCGACCGCGGGAGACACTGAAGCTTTCTTT. It specifies CASSATAGDTEAFF.

This clonotype has at least ten counts. The V gene is TRBV27, the J gene TRBJ1-3; D is perhaps TRBD1 (6 bases). The germline V and J ends were trimmed by 5 bases and 0 bases, with 20 bases remaining between them. The CDR3 is 18 amino acids. Germline CDR1 reads MNHEY; CDR2 reads SMNVEV (reference sequence). The CDR3: CASSPQGNLWSSGNTIYF. The CDR3 nucleotides read TGTGCCAGCAGTCCCCAGGGGAACCTATGGAGCTCTGGAAACACCATATATTTT.

The sample holds many counts of this clonotype. This rearrangement joins TRBV12-3 or TRBV12-4 to TRBJ2-1; tentative D call: TRBD2 (6 bases). The CDR3 spans 14 residues. Between the trimmed V and J ends, which lost 6 bases and 6 bases, there was a span of 15 bases. CDR3 protein: CASRIGGAGNEQFF. The CDR3 DNA is TGTGCCAGCAGAATTGGGGGAGCGGGCAATGAGCAGTTCTTC.

This clonotype was counted ten times or more. V usage is TRBV20-1 and J usage is TRBJ1-1; 8 bases map to TRBD1. Trimming took 2 bases from V and 4 from J; bases not matched to a gene: 9. CDR3 length: 15 amino acids. CDR1 is DFQATT, CDR2 SNEGSKA, per germline (reference sequence). The CDR3 region is CSARIPGGSGTEAFF. In DNA, the CDR3 is TGCAGTGCTAGAATACCAGGGGGCAGTGGCACTGAAGCTTTCTTT.